Shown below are 27 T cell receptor beta chains from a single sample sequenced in a study of blood T cell repertoires in COVID-19. TCRdb keeps only in-frame clones here, not all; method: immunoSEQ multiplex PCR. Among some 300,000 clones listed, about 87% were seen once. Sequenced sample: peripheral blood. The receptors stem from a man in his 70s with acute or convalescent COVID-19.

The V gene is TRBV19, the J gene TRBJ2-3; TRBD1 matches at 8 bases. The ends lost 6 bases at V and 5 bases at J; junction bases unmatched: 4. Germline V gene data show CDR1 as LNHDA and CDR2 as SQIVND (reference sequence). CDR3 length: 13 amino acids. DNA of the CDR3: TGTGCCAGTAGGGCAGGGGGCAAAGATACGCAGTATTTT. Its protein product is CASRAGGKDTQYF.

V and J are TRBV7-8 and TRBJ2-3; TRBD2 agrees at 15 bases. This CDR3 comprises 16 residues. Germline V gene data show CDR1 as SGHVS and CDR2 as FQNEAQ. The V segment lost 5 bases and the J segment 6 bases; nucleotides outside the gene matches: 6. The CDR3 sequence is CASSRGLAGGSDTQYF. DNA of the CDR3: TGTGCCAGCAGCCGGGGACTAGCGGGAGGTTCGGATACGCAGTATTTT.

The chain combines TRBV2 with TRBJ2-7, with 8 bases matching TRBD1. CDR1 is SNHLY and CDR2 is FYNNEI in the germline V gene. J gave up 2 bases and V 9 bases, and 9 bases lay outside the gene matches. CDR3 size: 14 residues. The CDR3 nucleotides are TGTGCCAGTAGAGGCAGGGGGCACACCTACGAGCAGTACTTC. Translating it yields CASRGRGHTYEQYF.

For this clone: Other nucleotide sequences from this sample produce the same CDR3. V usage is TRBV19 and J usage is TRBJ1-2; the match to TRBD1 covers 7 bases. V lost 6 bases, J lost 2 bases, and 3 bases stayed unmatched. The CDR3 loop spans 13 amino acids. Germline values: CDR1 LNHDA, CDR2 SQIVND (reference sequence). The CDR3 region is CASSLQGNYGYTF. Here the CDR3 DNA reads TGTGCCAGTAGCTTACAGGGGAACTATGGCTACACCTTC.

This chain joins TRBV4-2 and TRBJ1-4, with TRBD1 identical over 9 bases. The J segment lost 7 bases and the V segment lost 0 bases, leaving 24 bases of the junction unmatched. This CDR3 is built from 22 residues. Germline loops: CDR1 LGHNA, CDR2 YNFKEQ. The CDR3 nucleotides read TGTGCCAGCAGCCAAGACATTATAATCGGACAGGGGTGGACCTTGGAGGGTGAAAAACTGTTTTTT. This codes for CASSQDIIIGQGWTLEGEKLFF.

Comments on this clone: This CDR3 is also generated by other DNA sequences in the sample. The chain recombines TRBV3-1 (or the pseudogene TRBV3-2) with TRBJ1-5; D is perhaps TRBD1 (6 bases). Germline V CDR1 and CDR2: LGHDT, YNNKEL (reference sequence). The CDR3 is made up of 14 amino acids. V was clipped by 1 base and J by 7 bases, with 11 bases between them. This CDR3 is CASSQGQGNQPQHF. CDR3 nucleotide sequence: TGTGCCAGCAGCCAAGGGCAGGGGAACCAGCCCCAGCATTTT.

The chain is built from TRBV11-3 and TRBJ2-2, with 9 bases lining up with TRBD2. Germline V CDR1 and CDR2: SGHNT, YENEEA. J gave up 4 bases and V 5 bases, and 2 bases lay outside the gene matches. The CDR3 is 14 residues long. The CDR3, as DNA: TGTGCCAGCAGCCCACTAGCGGGCACCGGGGAGCTGTTTTTT. This translates into CASSPLAGTGELFF.

This clone was seen ten or more times. This same CDR3 is encoded by further DNA sequences in the sample. The chain carries TRBV3-1 (or the pseudogene TRBV3-2) and TRBJ1-2, with 8 nucleotides matching TRBD1. CDR1 and CDR2 (germline): LGHDT, YNNKEL (reference sequence). This CDR3 spans 15 amino acids. Trimming cost V 1 base and J 1 base; bases outside gene matches: 2. This chain's CDR3 is CASSQGTGINYGYTF. DNA of the CDR3: TGTGCCAGCAGCCAAGGGACAGGGATTAACTATGGCTACACCTTC.

The chain carries TRBV3-1 (or the pseudogene TRBV3-2) and TRBJ2-7; no firm D call. CDR1 is LGHDT, CDR2 YNNKEL, per germline (reference sequence). This CDR3 is built from 13 residues. Trimming cost V 0 bases and J 12 bases, with 15 bases left between them. The CDR3 DNA follows: TGTGCCAGCAGCCAAGATGGCGCCAGGCTCTTGTACTTC. Its protein product is CASSQDGARLLYF.

This clone showed up just once. The chain joins TRBV29-1 to TRBJ1-2; TRBD1 matches 9 bases. CDR1 and CDR2 from the germline V gene are SQVTM and ANQGSEA. The CDR3 sequence is 13 residues long. The V and J ends lost 7 bases and 0 bases, in that order; junction bases with no gene match: 3. The CDR3 coding sequence is TGCAGCGATACAGGGGGCCCTAACTATGGCTACACCTTC. Its translation is CSDTGGPNYGYTF. The variable domain in full, with the rest retrieved from reference TRBV29-1 and TRBJ1-2, is SAVISQKPSRDICQRGTSLTIQCQVDSQVTMMFWYRQQPGQSLTLIATANQGSEATYESGFVIDKFPISRPNLTFSTLTVSNMSPEDSSIYLCSDTGGPNYGYTFGSGTRLTVV.

Details on this clone: Other DNA sequences in the sample encode the same CDR3. The chain employs TRBV9 and TRBJ1-4; 9 nucleotides line up with TRBD1. V lost 4 bases and J lost 3; bases outside the gene matches: 4. The CDR3 is 15 amino acids. The V gene's germline CDR1 is SGDLS and CDR2 YYNGEE. The CDR3 reads CASSLQGAANEKLFF. The CDR3 bases are TGTGCCAGCAGCTTACAGGGGGCGGCTAATGAAAAACTGTTTTTT.

The rearrangement joins TRBV30 to TRBJ1-6; 7 bases line up with TRBD1. CDR3 size: 15 residues. The junction had 5 bases not matched to a gene; V was cut back by 2 bases and J by 4 bases. Per germline, CDR1 GTSNPN and CDR2 SVGIG (reference sequence). Here the CDR3 reads CAWSNKQGYNSPLHF. As DNA, the CDR3 is TGTGCCTGGAGTAATAAACAGGGGTATAATTCACCCCTCCACTTT. The full variable domain, in which reference TRBV30 and TRBJ1-6 provide the parts outside the CDR3, is SQTIHQWPATLVQPVGSPLSLECTVEGTSNPNLYWYRQAAGRGLQLLFYSVGIGQISSEVPQNLSASRPQDRQFILSSKKLLLSDSGFYLCAWSNKQGYNSPLHFGNGTRLTVT.

The CDR3 sequence is CASSLSPREGQEFF. The DNA for the CDR3 is TGTGCCAGCAGCTTGAGTCCCCGGGAGGGACAAGAGTTCTTC. V gene TRBV5-4 combines with J gene TRBJ2-1, with TRBD2 matching over 8 bases. Trimming cost V 1 base and J 14 bases; bases outside gene matches: 11. The CDR3 sequence is 14 residues long. Germline assignment: CDR1 SGHNT and CDR2 YYREEE (reference sequence).

This rearrangement joins TRBV28 to TRBJ1-1; TRBD1 matches 10 bases. V lost 7 bases to trimming and J lost 5 bases; unmatched junction nucleotides: 7. This CDR3 has 14 residues. Germline CDR1 reads MDHEN; CDR2 reads SYDVKM. This CDR3 reads CASTRTGGWTEAFF. The CDR3 DNA reads TGTGCCAGCACCCGGACAGGGGGATGGACTGAAGCTTTCTTT.

J is TRBJ1-6 and V is TRBV9; 7 bases line up with TRBD1. Germline V gene sequence: CDR1 SGDLS, CDR2 YYNGEE. The CDR3 consists of 17 residues. The ends lost 1 base at V and 4 bases at J; junction bases unmatched: 8. CDR3 coding DNA: TGTGCCAGCAGCGTACGTCCGGGACAGCTTTATAATTCACCCCTCCACTTT. Translated: CASSVRPGQLYNSPLHF.

The chain combines TRBV7-3 with TRBJ1-6, with D maybe TRBD1 (6 bases). The CDR3 has 14 amino acids. V gave up 4 bases and J gave up 7 bases, with 11 bases separating them. Germline lookup yields CDR1 SGHTA and CDR2 FQGTGA. The CDR3 DNA is TGTGCCAGCAGCTCGCAGGGGTTCAATTCACCCCTCCACTTT. This gives the protein CASSSQGFNSPLHF. The full variable domain, with the rest looked up from reference TRBV7-3 and TRBJ1-6, is GAGVSQTPSNKVTEKGKYVELRCDPISGHTALYWYRQSLGQGPEFLIYFQGTGAADDSGLPNDRFFAVRPEGSVSTLKIQRTERGDSAVYLCASSSQGFNSPLHFGNGTRLTVT.

This clone was seen just once. The CDR3 DNA sequence: TGTGCCAGTAGTATAGGCCGGGACAGGGGAAGAAACCAGCCCCAGCATTTT. It yields the protein CASSIGRDRGRNQPQHF. The chain is built from TRBV19 and TRBJ1-5, with 10 bases matching TRBD1. Germline CDR1 reads LNHDA; CDR2 reads SQIVND (reference sequence). The CDR3 is made up of 17 amino acids. The ends lost 1 base at V and 7 bases at J; junction bases unmatched: 10. Looking up the rest from reference TRBV19 and TRBJ1-5 gives the full variable domain: DGGITQSPKYLFRKEGQNVTLSCEQNLNHDAMYWYRQDPGQGLRLIYYSQIVNDFQKGDIAEGYSVSREKKESFPLTVTSAQKNPTAFYLCASSIGRDRGRNQPQHFGDGTRLSIL.

The chain joins TRBV6-6 to TRBJ2-1; a possible D gene is TRBD1 (6 bases). There are 16 residues in the CDR3. The germline V and J ends were trimmed by 5 bases and 0 bases, with 14 bases remaining between them. From germline, CDR1 is MNHNY and CDR2 SVGAGI (reference sequence). This chain's CDR3 is CASSRTGPLSYNEQFF. CDR3 DNA: TGTGCCAGCAGTCGCACAGGGCCCCTCTCCTACAATGAGCAGTTCTTC.

V usage is TRBV5-1 and J usage is TRBJ2-7; D is perhaps TRBD1 (6 bases). The CDR3 covers 12 residues. Germline V gives CDR1 SGHRS, CDR2 YFSETQ. V was trimmed by 4 bases and J by 3 bases, leaving 8 bases between them. DNA for the CDR3: TGCGCCAGCAGCCCGGACAGCTACGAGCAGTACTTC. It specifies CASSPDSYEQYF.

The J gene is TRBJ1-1, the V gene TRBV20-1, with 10 bases lining up with TRBD1. The CDR3 loop spans 16 amino acids. After removal of 3 bases from V and 3 bases from J, the junction contained 10 bases not matched to a gene. The V gene's germline CDR1 is DFQATT and CDR2 SNEGSKA (reference sequence). CDR3 protein: CSASHETGGFHTEAFF. The CDR3 nucleotides read TGCAGTGCTAGTCACGAGACAGGGGGCTTCCACACTGAAGCTTTCTTT.

This clone has only a few counts. V is TRBV5-4 and J is TRBJ2-1; 8 positions match TRBD2. CDR3 size: 15 residues. Unmatched junction bases numbered 7, after V lost 0 bases and J lost 8 bases. Germline V gene lookup returns CDR1 SGHNT and CDR2 YYREEE (reference sequence). The CDR3 sequence is CASSLGAGVKDEQFF. DNA for the CDR3: TGTGCCAGCAGCTTGGGAGCGGGAGTGAAAGATGAGCAGTTCTTC.

In this sample, this clone turned up once. This sequence joins TRBV5-8 and TRBJ2-3, with 8 positions matching TRBD2. The CDR3 covers 15 residues. With 6 bases clipped from V and 6 bases from J, the junction kept 12 bases outside the gene matches. Germline CDR1 and CDR2: SGHTS and YDEGEE. The CDR3 DNA reads as TGTGCCAGCACCCTAGCGGGCACCCTGGGGGATACGCAGTATTTT. It specifies CASTLAGTLGDTQYF.

The chain uses TRBV5-4 and TRBJ1-6, with 10 bases lining up with TRBD1. V gave up 6 bases and J gave up 8 bases; unmatched junction bases: 8. The germline gives CDR1 SGHNT, CDR2 YYREEE (reference sequence). The CDR3 has 15 amino acids. The chain's CDR3 is CASMHRDRGHSPLHF. CDR3 nucleotide sequence: TGTGCCAGCATGCACCGGGACAGGGGTCATTCACCCCTCCACTTT.

The chain links TRBV27 to TRBJ1-2; 12 bases fit TRBD1. With 6 bases clipped from V and 8 bases from J, the junction kept 10 bases outside the gene matches. This CDR3 has 15 residues. The germline CDR1 and CDR2 sequences are MNHEY and SMNVEV (reference sequence). The CDR3 DNA is TGTGCCAGCAGCGTCACCGGGACAGGGGGCGGGGGCTACACCTTC. The encoded protein is CASSVTGTGGGGYTF.

This chain uses TRBV6-2 or TRBV6-3 with TRBJ2-3; TRBD1 agrees at 7 bases. Germline assignment: CDR1 MNHEY and CDR2 SVGEGT. The CDR3 length is 20 residues. V lost 6 bases, J lost 2 bases, and 23 bases stayed unmatched. Here the CDR3 DNA reads TGTGCCAGCAGCTCCCCCGGGACAGAAAGACGCCTACGATTCACAGATACGCAGTATTTT. Protein sequence: CASSSPGTERRLRFTDTQYF.

This clone has just a few counts. The chain uses TRBV29-1 and TRBJ1-2; maybe TRBD1 (6 bases). CDR1 is SQVTM and CDR2 is ANQGSEA in the germline V gene. V dropped 1 base and J dropped 7 bases, with 10 bases sitting between them. This CDR3 is built from 12 residues. The CDR3 DNA sequence: TGCAGCGTTGAAGGGTACAGGGCTGGCTACACCTTC. It is translated as CSVEGYRAGYTF.

This clone was detected a few times. Other DNA sequences within the sample encode an identical CDR3. The rearrangement joins TRBV9 to TRBJ1-5; D is possibly TRBD1 (5 bases). Trimming left V 0 bases short and J 4 bases short, with 8 bases between. CDR1 is SGDLS, CDR2 YYNGEE, per germline. The CDR3 is 14 amino acids. CDR3 nucleotides: TGTGCCAGCAGCGTAGATGGGGCGAATCAGCCCCAGCATTTT. As protein: CASSVDGANQPQHF.